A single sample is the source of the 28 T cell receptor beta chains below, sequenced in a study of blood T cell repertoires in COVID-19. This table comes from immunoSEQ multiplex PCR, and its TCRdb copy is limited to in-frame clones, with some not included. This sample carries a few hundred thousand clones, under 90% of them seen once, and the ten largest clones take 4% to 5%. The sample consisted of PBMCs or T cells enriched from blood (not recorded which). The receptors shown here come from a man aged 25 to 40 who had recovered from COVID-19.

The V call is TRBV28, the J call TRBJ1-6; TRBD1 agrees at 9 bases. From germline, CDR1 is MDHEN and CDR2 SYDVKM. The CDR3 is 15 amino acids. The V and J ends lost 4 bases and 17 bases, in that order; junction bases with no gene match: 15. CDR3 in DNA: TGTGCCAGCAGTTCCGGGGCGGCAATTGGGGACAGGGTCCACTTT. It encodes CASSSGAAIGDRVHF.

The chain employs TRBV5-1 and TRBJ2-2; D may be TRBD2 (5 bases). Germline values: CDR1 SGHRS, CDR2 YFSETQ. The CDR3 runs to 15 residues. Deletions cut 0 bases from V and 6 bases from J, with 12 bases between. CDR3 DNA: TGCGCCAGCAGCTTGGAAGGGATGCGGGCCGGGGAGCTGTTTTTT. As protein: CASSLEGMRAGELFF.

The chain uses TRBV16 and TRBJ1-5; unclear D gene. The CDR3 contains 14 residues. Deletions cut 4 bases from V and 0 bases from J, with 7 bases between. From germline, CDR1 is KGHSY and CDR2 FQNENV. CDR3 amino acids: CASSLAYSNQPQHF. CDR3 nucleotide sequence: TGTGCCAGCAGCCTCGCCTATAGCAATCAGCCCCAGCATTTT.

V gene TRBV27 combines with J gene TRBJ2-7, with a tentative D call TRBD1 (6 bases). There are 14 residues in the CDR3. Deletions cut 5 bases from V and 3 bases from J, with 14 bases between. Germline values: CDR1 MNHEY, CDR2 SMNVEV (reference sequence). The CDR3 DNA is TGTGCCAGCAGTATCCGGGACACCCTCTACGAGCAGTACTTC. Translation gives CASSIRDTLYEQYF.

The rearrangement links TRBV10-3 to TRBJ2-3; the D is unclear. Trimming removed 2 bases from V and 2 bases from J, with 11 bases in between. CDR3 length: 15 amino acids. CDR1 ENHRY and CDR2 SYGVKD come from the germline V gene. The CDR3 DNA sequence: TGTGCCATCAGTGAGAGAAAGCGATCCACAGATACGCAGTATTTT. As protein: CAISERKRSTDTQYF.

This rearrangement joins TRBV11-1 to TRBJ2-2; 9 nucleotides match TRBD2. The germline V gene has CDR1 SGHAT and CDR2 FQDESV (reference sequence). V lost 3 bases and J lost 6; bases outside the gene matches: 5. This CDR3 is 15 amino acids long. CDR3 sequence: CASSLLRGGSGELFF. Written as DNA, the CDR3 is TGTGCCAGCAGCTTGTTGCGGGGGGGATCCGGGGAGCTGTTTTTT.

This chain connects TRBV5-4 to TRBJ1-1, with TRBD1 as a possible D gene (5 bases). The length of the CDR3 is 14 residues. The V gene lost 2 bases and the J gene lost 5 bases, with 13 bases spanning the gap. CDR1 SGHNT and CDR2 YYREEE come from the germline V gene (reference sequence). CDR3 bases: TGTGCCAGCAGCTTATACCCCAGGGCGACTGAAGCTTTCTTT. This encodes CASSLYPRATEAFF.

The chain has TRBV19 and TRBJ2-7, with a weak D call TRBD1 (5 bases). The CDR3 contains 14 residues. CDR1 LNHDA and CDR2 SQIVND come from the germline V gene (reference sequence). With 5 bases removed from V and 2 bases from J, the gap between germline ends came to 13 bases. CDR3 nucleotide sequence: TGTGCCAGTAGTTTCGGCCAGGGAACCTACGAGCAGTACTTC. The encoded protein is CASSFGQGTYEQYF. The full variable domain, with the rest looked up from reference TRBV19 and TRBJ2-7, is DGGITQSPKYLFRKEGQNVTLSCEQNLNHDAMYWYRQDPGQGLRLIYYSQIVNDFQKGDIAEGYSVSREKKESFPLTVTSAQKNPTAFYLCASSFGQGTYEQYFGPGTRLTVT.

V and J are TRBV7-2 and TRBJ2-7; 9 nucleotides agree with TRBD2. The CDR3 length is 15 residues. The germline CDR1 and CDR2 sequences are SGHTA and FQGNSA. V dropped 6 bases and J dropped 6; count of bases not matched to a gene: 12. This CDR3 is CASSSSTLAGLEQYF. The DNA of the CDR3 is TGTGCCAGCAGTTCGTCAACTCTAGCGGGGCTCGAGCAGTACTTC.

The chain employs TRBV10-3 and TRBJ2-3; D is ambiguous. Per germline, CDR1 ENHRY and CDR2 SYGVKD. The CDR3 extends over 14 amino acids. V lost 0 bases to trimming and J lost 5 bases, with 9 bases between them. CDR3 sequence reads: CAISESTSGDTQYF. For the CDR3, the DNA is TGTGCCATCAGTGAGTCTACGTCCGGAGATACGCAGTATTTT.

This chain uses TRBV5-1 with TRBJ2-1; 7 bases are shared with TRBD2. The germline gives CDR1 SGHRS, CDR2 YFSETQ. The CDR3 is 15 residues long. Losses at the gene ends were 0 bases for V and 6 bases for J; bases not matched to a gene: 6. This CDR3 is CASSLAGGTGNEQFF. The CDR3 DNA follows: TGCGCCAGCAGCTTGGCGGGGGGAACGGGCAATGAGCAGTTCTTC.

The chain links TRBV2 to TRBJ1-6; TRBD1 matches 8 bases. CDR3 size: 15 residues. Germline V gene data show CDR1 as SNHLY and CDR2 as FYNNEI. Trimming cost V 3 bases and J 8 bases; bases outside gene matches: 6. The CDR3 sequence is CASSEQGAPHSPLHF. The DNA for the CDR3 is TGTGCCAGCAGTGAGCAGGGGGCGCCTCATTCACCCCTCCACTTT. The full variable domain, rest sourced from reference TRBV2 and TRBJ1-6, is EPEVTQTPSHQVTQMGQEVILRCVPISNHLYFYWYRQILGQKVEFLVSFYNNEISEKSEIFDDQFSVERPDGSNFTLKIRSTKLEDSAMYFCASSEQGAPHSPLHFGNGTRLTVT.

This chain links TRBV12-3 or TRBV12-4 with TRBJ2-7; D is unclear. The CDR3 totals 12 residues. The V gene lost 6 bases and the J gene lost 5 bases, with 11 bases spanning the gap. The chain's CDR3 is CASSHEANEQYF. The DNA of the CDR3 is TGTGCCAGCAGCCACGAGGCCAACGAGCAGTACTTC.

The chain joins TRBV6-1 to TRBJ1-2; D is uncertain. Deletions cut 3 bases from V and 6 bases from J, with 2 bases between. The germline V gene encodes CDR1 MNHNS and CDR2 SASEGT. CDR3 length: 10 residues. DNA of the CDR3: TGTGCCAGCAGTGATAATGGCTACACCTTC. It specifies CASSDNGYTF.

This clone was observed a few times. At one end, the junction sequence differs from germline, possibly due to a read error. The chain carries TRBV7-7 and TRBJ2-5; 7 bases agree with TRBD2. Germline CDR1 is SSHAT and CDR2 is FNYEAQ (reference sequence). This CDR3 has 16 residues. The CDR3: CASSLAEGAGSETQYF. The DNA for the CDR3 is TGTGCTAGCAGCTTAGCCGAGGGAGCGGGATCGGAGACCCAGTACTTC.

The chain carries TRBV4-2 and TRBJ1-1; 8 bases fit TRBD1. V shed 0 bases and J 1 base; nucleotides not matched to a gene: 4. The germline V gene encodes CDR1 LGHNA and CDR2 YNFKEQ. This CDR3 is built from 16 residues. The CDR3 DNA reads TGTGCCAGCAGCCAAGATTTAGGACAGGGGAACACTGAAGCTTTCTTT. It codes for CASSQDLGQGNTEAFF.

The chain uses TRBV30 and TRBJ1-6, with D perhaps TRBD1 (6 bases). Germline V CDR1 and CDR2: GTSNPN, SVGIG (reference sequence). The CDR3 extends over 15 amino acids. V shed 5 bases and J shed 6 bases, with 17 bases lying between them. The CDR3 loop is CAWRSRGQPNSPLHF. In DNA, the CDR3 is TGTGCCTGGCGATCCCGTGGACAGCCTAATTCACCCCTCCACTTT.

The CDR3 coding sequence is TGCGCCAGCAGCTTGGGACCGGGAAGCTCTGGAAACACCATATATTTT. Translated: CASSLGPGSSGNTIYF. The rearrangement uses TRBV5-1 and TRBJ1-3; the D is unclear. The ends were cut back, 0 bases at V and 0 bases at J, with 10 bases in the middle. The CDR3 sequence is 16 residues long. CDR1 is SGHRS and CDR2 is YFSETQ in the germline V gene.

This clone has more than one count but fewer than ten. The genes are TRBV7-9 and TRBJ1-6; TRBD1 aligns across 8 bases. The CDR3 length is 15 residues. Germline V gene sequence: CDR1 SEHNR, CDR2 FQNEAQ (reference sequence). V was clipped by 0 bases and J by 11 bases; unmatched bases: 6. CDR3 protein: CASSLASGGTAPLHF. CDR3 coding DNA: TGTGCCAGCAGCTTAGCGTCAGGGGGCACGGCACCCCTCCACTTT. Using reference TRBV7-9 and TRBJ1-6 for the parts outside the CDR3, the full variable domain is DTGVSQNPRHKITKRGQNVTFRCDPISEHNRLYWYRQTLGQGPEFLTYFQNEAQLEKSRLLSDRFSAERPKGSFSTLEIQRTEQGDSAMYLCASSLASGGTAPLHFGNGTRLTVT.

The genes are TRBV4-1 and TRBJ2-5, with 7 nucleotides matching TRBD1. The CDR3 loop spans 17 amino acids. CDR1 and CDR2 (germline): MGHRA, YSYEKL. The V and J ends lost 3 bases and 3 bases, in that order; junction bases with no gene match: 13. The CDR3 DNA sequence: TGCGCCAGCAGCCATCCCCGCGACAGGGAGAGAGAAGAGACCCAGTACTTC. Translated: CASSHPRDREREETQYF.

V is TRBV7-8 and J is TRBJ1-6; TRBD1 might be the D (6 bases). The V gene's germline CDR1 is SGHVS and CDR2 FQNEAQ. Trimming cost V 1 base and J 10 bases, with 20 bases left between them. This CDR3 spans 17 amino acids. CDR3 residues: CASSLEARGLLHSPLHF. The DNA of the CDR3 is TGTGCCAGCAGCTTAGAGGCCAGGGGTCTCCTTCACTCACCCCTCCACTTT.

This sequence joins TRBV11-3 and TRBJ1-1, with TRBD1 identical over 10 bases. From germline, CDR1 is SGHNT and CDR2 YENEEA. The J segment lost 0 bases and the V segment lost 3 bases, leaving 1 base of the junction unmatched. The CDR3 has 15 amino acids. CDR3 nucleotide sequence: TGTGCCAGCAGCTTGGGACAGGGGCTGAACACTGAAGCTTTCTTT. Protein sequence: CASSLGQGLNTEAFF.

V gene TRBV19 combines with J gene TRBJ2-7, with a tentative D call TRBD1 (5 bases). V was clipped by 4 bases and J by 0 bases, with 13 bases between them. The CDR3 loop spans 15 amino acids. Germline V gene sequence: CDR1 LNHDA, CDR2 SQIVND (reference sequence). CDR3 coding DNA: TGTGCCAGTAGTAAGGGCAGGGAAAGCTCCTACGAGCAGTACTTC. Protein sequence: CASSKGRESSYEQYF.

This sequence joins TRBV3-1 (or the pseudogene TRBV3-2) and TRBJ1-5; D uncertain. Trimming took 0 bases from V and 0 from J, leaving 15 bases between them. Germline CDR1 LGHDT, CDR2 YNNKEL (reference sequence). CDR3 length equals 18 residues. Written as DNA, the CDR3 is TGTGCCAGCAGCCAAGATAGGGTCTTCCGGGATAGCAATCAGCCCCAGCATTTT. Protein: CASSQDRVFRDSNQPQHF.

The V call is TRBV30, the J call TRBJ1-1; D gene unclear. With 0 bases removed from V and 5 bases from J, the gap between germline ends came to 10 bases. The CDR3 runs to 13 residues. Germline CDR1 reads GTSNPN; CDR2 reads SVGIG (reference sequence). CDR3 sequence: CAWSVLSGTEAFF. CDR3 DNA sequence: TGTGCCTGGAGTGTACTGTCGGGGACTGAAGCTTTCTTT.

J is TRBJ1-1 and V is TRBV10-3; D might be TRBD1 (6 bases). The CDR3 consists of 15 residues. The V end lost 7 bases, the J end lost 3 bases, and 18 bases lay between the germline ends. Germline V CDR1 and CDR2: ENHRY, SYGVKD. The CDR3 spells CAITNSGAGDTEAFF. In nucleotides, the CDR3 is TGTGCCATCACCAATTCGGGGGCGGGGGACACTGAAGCTTTCTTT.

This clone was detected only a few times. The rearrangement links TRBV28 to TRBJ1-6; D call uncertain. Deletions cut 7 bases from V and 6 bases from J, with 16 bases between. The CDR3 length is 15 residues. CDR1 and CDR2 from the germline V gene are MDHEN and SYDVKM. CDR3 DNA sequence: TGTGCCAGCACCGGGTCTGGGTCCGGTAATTCACCCCTCCACTTT. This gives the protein CASTGSGSGNSPLHF.

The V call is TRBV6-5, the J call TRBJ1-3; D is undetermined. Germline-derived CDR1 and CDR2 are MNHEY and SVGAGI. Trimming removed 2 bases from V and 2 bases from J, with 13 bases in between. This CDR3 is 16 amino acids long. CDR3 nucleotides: TGTGCCAGCAGTTACACCATGGCCGTGGCTGGAAACACCATATATTTT. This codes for CASSYTMAVAGNTIYF.